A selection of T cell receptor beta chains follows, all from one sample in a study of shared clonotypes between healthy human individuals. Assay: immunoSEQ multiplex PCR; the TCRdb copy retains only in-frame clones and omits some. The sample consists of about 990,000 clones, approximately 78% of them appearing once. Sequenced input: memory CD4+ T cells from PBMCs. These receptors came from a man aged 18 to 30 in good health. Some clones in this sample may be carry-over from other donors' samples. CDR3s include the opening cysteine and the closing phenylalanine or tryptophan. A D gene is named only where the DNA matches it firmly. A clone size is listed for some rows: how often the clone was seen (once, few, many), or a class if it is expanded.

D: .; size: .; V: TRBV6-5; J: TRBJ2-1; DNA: TGTGCCAGCAGTTACCGGCTGGGGGAGATTGCGTTCTTC; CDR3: CASSYRLGEIAFF
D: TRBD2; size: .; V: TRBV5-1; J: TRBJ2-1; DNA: TGCGCCAGCAGCGGACTAGCGGGAGCGCGTGAGCAGTTCTTC; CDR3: CASSGLAGAREQFF
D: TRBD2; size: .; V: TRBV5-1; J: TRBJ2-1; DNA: TGCGCCAGCAGCTTGGGCACTAGCGGCTACAATGAGCAGTTCTTC; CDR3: CASSLGTSGYNEQFF
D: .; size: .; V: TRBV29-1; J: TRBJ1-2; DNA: TGCAGCGTTGAACGGTCAGCTGCTGGCTACACCTTC; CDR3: CSVERSAAGYTF
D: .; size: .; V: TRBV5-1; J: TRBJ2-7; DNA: TGCGCCAGCAGCTTTACCGGGACGGCCTACGAGCAGTACTTC; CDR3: CASSFTGTAYEQYF
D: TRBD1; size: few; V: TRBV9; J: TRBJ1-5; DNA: TGTGCCAGCAGCGTAGACGGGACAGGGCCGAATCAGCCCCAGCATTTT; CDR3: CASSVDGTGPNQPQHF
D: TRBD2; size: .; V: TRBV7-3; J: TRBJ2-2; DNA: TGTGCCAGCAGCTCAGGGACTAGCGGGAGGGCCACCGGGGAGCTGTTTTTT; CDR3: CASSSGTSGRATGELFF
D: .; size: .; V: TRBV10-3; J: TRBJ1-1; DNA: TGTGCCACCCGTACCCAGAACACTGAAGCTTTCTTT; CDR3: CATRTQNTEAFF
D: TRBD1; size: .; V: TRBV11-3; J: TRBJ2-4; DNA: TGTGCCAGCAGCCGGGACAGGGCGAACATTCAGTACTTC; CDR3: CASSRDRANIQYF
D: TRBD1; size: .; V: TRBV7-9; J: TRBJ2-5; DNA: TGTGCCAGCAGCCCCCACTCGGGACAGGGAGGCGGAGAGACCCAGTACTTC; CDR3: CASSPHSGQGGGETQYF
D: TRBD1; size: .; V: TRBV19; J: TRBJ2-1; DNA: TGTGCCAGTAGTATAGTCCTCGCCGGGACAGGAAATGAGCAGTTCTTC; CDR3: CASSIVLAGTGNEQFF
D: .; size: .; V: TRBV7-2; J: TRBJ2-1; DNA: TGTGCCAGCAGCCCTGTACGAGACAATGAGCAGTTCTTC; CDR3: CASSPVRDNEQFF
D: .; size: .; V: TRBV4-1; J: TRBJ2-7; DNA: TGCGCCAGCAGCCAAGGTAACAGGGCCTACGAGCAGTACTTC; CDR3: CASSQGNRAYEQYF
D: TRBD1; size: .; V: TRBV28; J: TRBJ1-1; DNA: TGTGCCAGCTGCCCACTCCAGGGGGCGAAGGGGACTGAAGCTTTCTTT; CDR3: CASCPLQGAKGTEAFF
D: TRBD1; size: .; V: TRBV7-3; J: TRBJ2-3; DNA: TGTGCCAGCAGCCCAAAAATGAGACAGGGGGATACGCAGTATTTT; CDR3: CASSPKMRQGDTQYF
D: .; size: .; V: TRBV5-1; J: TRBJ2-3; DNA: TGCGCCAGCAGAACCTCCGGGACCCGGGGTGCAGATACGCAGTATTTT; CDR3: CASRTSGTRGADTQYF
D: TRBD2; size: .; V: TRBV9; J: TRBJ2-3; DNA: TGTGCCAGCAGCGTAGGGGGAGGGCTAGATACGCAGTATTTT; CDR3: CASSVGGGLDTQYF
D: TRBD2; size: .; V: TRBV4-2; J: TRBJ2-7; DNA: TGTGCCAGCAGCCGAAAAACCCGAACATTAGCGGGAGAGGGAGTATCCTACTACGAGCAGTACTTC; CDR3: CASSRKTRTLAGEGVSYYEQYF
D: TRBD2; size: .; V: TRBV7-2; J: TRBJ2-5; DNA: TGTGCCAGCAGCCCATCCGGGGGGGAGACCCAGTACTTC; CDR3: CASSPSGGETQYF
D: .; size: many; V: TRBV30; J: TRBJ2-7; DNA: TGTGCCAGATCCAAGACAAGAGCGGACGAGCAGTACTTC; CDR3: CARSKTRADEQYF
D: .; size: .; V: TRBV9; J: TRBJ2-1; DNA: TGTGCCAGCAGCGTGGGTCGCTACTACAATGAGCAGTTCTTC; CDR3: CASSVGRYYNEQFF
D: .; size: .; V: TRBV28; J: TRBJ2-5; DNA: TGTGCCAGCAGTCCTCCCTGGGGGAGGAGTGAGACCCAGTACTTC; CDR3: CASSPPWGRSETQYF
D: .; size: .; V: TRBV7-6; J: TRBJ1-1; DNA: TGTGCCAGCAGCCTTGAAATGAACACTGAAGCTTTCTTT; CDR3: CASSLEMNTEAFF
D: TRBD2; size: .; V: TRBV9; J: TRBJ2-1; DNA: TGTGCCAGCAGCCCCCTATCCCAGGGAGGTAGACTAGCGGGAAGGAATGAGCAGTTCTTC; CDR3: CASSPLSQGGRLAGRNEQFF
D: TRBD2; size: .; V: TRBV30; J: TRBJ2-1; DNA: TGTGCCTGGAGTATGGGACTAGGCCATGAGCAGTTCTTC; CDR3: CAWSMGLGHEQFF
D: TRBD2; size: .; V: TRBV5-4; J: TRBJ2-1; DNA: TGTGCCAGCAGCTTGGCCGGGACTAGCGGGATCAATGAGCAGTTCTTC; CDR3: CASSLAGTSGINEQFF
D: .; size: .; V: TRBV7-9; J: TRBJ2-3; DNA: TGTGCCAGCAGCTGGTCTTGGTATACGCAGTATTTT; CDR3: CASSWSWYTQYF
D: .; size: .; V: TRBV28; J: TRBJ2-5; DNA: TGTGCCAGCAGTGCCGGGGGGACACCGGACTTC; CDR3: CASSAGGTPDF
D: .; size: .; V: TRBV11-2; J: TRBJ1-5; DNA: TGTGCCAGCAGCTTATCCGGGGATCAGCCCCAGCATTTT; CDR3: CASSLSGDQPQHF
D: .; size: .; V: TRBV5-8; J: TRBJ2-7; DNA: TGTGCCAGCAGCTATGCCCCCACCGGGACCTACCAGGACGAGCAGTACTTC; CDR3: CASSYAPTGTYQDEQYF
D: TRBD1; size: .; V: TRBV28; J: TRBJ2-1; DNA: TGTGCCAGCAGTCCGCCCGGACAGGGGGTAGCGGGCCCTGAGCAGTTCTTC; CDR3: CASSPPGQGVAGPEQFF
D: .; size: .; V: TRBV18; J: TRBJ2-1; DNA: TGTGCCAGCTCACCGTTCTCTTACAATGAGCAGTTCTTC; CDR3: CASSPFSYNEQFF
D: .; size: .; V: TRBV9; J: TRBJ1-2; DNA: TGTGCCAGCAGCGCGGGGGGCCCACCCTATGGCTACACCTTC; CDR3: CASSAGGPPYGYTF
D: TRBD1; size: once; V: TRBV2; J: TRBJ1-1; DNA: TGTGCCAGCAGCGGGGGACAGATGAACACTGAAGCTTTCTTT; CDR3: CASSGGQMNTEAFF
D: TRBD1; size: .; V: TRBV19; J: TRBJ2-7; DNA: TGTGCCAGTAGTGCCGACAGGGCGAGCTACGAGCAGTACTTC; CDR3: CASSADRASYEQYF
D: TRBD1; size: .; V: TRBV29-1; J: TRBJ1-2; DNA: TGCAGCGTTGAAAAAACAGGGGCCTATGGCTACACCTTC; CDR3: CSVEKTGAYGYTF
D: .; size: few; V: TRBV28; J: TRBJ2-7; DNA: TGTGCCAGCGGAGTTTACGAGCAGTACTTC; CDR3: CASGVYEQYF
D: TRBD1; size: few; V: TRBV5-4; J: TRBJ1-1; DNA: TGTGCCAGCAGCTATCCGGGACAGGGAAGGACTGAAGCTTTCTTT; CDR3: CASSYPGQGRTEAFF
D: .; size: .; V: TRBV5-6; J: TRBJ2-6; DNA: TGTGCCAGCAGCTACGAACGGGACTTTGGGGCCAACGTCCTGACTTTC; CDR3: CASSYERDFGANVLTF
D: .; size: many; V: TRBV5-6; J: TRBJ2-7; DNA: TGTGCCAGCAGCACTTCCACCTACGAGCAGTACTTC; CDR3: CASSTSTYEQYF
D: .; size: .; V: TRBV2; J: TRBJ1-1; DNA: TGTGCCAGCAGGGGAACGGGGTTGAACACTGAAGCTTTCTTT; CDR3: CASRGTGLNTEAFF
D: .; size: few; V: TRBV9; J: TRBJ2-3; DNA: TGTGCCAGCAGCCCCGACACTTATACGCAGTATTTT; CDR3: CASSPDTYTQYF
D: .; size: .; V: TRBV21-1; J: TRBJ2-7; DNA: TGTGCCAGCAGCAATCTGTCGTTTCGCTACGAGCAGTACTTC; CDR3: CASSNLSFRYEQYF
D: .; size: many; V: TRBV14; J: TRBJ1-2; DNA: TGTGCCAGCAGCCAAGAGGGAATTTACACCTTC; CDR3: CASSQEGIYTF
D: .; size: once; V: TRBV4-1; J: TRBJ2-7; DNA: TGCGCCAGCAGCCAAGATTCGAGGGGGAGCTCCTACGAGCAGTACTTC; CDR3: CASSQDSRGSSYEQYF
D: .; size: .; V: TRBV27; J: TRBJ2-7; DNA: TGTGCCAGCAGTACCCCGGGGGGCCTATCCTACGAGCAGTACTTC; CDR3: CASSTPGGLSYEQYF
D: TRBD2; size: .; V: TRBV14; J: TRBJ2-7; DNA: TGTGCCAGCAGCCAATTGCCGGGACTAGCGGGACCCGAGCAGTACTTC; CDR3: CASSQLPGLAGPEQYF
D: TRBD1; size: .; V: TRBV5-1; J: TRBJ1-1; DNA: TGCGCCAGCAGCGGAGGGACAGGGCGGGCGGACACTGAAGCTTTCTTT; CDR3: CASSGGTGRADTEAFF
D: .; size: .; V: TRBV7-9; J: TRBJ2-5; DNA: TGTGCCAGCAGCTTTGCGCCAGGGCCCCAAGAGACCCAGTACTTC; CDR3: CASSFAPGPQETQYF
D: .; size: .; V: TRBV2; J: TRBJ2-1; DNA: TGTGCCAGCGGTGGTAATGAGCAGTTCTTC; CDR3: CASGGNEQFF
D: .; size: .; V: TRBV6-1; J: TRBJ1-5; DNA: TGTGCCAGTGTACCGGGATACAATCAGCCCCAGCATTTT; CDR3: CASVPGYNQPQHF
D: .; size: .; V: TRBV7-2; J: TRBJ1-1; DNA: TGTGCCAGCAGCCGCACCGGGACGAACACTGAAGCTTTCTTT; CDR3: CASSRTGTNTEAFF
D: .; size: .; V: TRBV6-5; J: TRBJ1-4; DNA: TGTGCCAGCAGTTACTCGATGGACGCCGGGCAAAAACTGTTTTTT; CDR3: CASSYSMDAGQKLFF
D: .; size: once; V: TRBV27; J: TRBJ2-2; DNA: TGTGCCAGCAGAGAACTAGAGGGCGGGGAGCTGTTTTTT; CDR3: CASRELEGGELFF
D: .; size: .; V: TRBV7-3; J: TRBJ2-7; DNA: TGTGCCAGCAGCCTAGAAGGAGGATACTCCTACGAGCAGTACTTC; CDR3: CASSLEGGYSYEQYF